This entry features one T cell receptor beta chain sequence. Its antigen remains unidentified. TCRdb's table, derived via immunoSEQ multiplex PCR, lists solely in-frame clones and lacks some. The data contain more than 80,000 clones, around 90% of them singletons. The V and J ends lost 6 bases and 2 bases respectively, with 13 bases between them. The CDR3 loop spans 15 amino acids. Germline loops: CDR1 MRHNA, CDR2 SNTAGT. The study pooled second doses at about 4 or about 12 weeks. These data come from a study of T cell responses to AZD1222 COVID-19 vaccine. Study-level results: Among the donors, most were white British and more were female, and clonal diversity was possibly underestimated. Spike-specific TCR repertoires showed rising breadth and depth after two AZD1222 doses.

This material consisted of peripheral blood, taken 28 days after the second AZD1222 dose. The chain is built from TRBV6-4 and TRBJ2-2; D perhaps matches TRBD1 (6 bases). This TCR was sampled from an adult who received the AZD1222 COVID-19 vaccine. The CDR3 is CASRQDRCNTGELFF. DNA for the CDR3: TGTGCCAGCAGACAAGACAGGTGTAACACCGGGGAGCTGTTTTTT.